The present TCR beta chain was sequenced within a study of CD8+CD57+ T cells in acquired aplastic anemia. To note about this clonotype: Because the CDR3 is missing its conserved closing phenylalanine or tryptophan, this is likely a read error.

J was trimmed by 4 bases and V by 4 bases; bases with no gene match: 10. The germline V gene has CDR1 SEHNR and CDR2 FQNEAQ (reference sequence). The CDR3 has 16 amino acids. Patients selected for sequencing had displayed CD8+CD57+ cell expansion by flow cytometry. No therapy had been given to the patients at the time of blood sampling. Genomic DNA templated the TCR beta VDJ and CDR3 profiling. TCRdb re-derived calls from the reads in MiXCR, one entry per CDR3 protein. The sample has about 240,000 distinct CDR3 sequences; around half are singletons. The J gene is TRBJ2-5, the V gene TRBV7-9; 9 positions agree with TRBD2. The receptor's source is a human donor with aplastic anemia. The sequencing input was sorted CD4+, CD8+, or CD8+CD57+ T cells (not recorded which) from PBMCs. The CDR3 DNA follows: TGTGCCAGCAGCTCGAGACTAGCGGAGATGGGAGAGACCCAGTACTCC. Translation gives CASSSRLAEMGETQYS.